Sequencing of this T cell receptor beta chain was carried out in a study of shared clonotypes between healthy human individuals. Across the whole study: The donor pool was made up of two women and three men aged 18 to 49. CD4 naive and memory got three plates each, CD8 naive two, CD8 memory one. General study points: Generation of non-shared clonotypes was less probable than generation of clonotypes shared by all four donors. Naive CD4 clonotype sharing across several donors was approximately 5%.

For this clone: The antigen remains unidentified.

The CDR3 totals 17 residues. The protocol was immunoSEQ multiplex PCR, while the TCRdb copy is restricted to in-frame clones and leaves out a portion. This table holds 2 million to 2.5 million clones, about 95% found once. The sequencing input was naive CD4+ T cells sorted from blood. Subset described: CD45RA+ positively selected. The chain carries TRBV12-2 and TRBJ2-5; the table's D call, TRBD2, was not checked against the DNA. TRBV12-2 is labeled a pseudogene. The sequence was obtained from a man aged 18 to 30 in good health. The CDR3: CASRPLGLKRGEETQYF. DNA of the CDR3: TGTGCAAGTCGCCCCCTTGGACTAAAGCGGGGGGAAGAGACCCAGTACTTC.